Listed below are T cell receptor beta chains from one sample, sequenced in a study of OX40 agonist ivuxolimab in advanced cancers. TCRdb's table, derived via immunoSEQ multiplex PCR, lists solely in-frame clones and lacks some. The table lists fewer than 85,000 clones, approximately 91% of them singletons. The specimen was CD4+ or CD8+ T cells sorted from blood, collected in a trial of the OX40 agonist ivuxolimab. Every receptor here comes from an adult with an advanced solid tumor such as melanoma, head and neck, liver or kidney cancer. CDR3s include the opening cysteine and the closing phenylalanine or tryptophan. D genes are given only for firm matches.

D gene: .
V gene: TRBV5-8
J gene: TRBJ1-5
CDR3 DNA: TGTGCCAGCAGCACGCAGGGGCGCGGTCGGCCCCAGCATTTT
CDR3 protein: CASSTQGRGRPQHF

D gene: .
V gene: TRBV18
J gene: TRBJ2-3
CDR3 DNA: TGTGCCAGCTCACCTCAGGCAGATACGCAGTATTTT
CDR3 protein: CASSPQADTQYF

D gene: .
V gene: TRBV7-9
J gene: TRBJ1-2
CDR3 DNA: TGTGCCAGCAGCTCGTTGAGGAGGGGGGACTATGGCTACACCTTC
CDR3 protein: CASSSLRRGDYGYTF

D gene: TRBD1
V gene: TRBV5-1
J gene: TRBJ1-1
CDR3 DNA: TGCGCCAGCAGCTCCGACAGGGAGGCCACTGAAGCTTTCTTT
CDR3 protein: CASSSDREATEAFF

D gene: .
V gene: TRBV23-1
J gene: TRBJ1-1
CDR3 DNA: TGCGCCAGCAGTCAATCGAGCAGGGCCAACATGAACACTGAAGCTTTCTTT
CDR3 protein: CASSQSSRANMNTEAFF

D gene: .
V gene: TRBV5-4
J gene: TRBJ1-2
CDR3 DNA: TGTGCCAGCAGACAGAACGGGGTAGCGCATGGCTACACCTTC
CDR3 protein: CASRQNGVAHGYTF

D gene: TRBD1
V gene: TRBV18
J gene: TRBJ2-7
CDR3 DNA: TGTGCCAGCTCACCCCAGGGACAGACGCCTGTCGAGCAGTACTTC
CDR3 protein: CASSPQGQTPVEQYF

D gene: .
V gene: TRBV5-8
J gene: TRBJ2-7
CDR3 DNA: TGTGCCAGCAGCCCCTTTAGTGGCTACGAGCAGTACTTC
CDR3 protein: CASSPFSGYEQYF

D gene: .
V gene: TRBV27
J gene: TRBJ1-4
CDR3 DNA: TGTGCCAGCACCTCCCCGGGGGTGGTGGGAAAACTGTTTTTT
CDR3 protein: CASTSPGVVGKLFF

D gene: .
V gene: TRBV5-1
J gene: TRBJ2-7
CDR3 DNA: TGCGCCAGCAGCTTGGCGGGGGCCAGCTCCTACGAGCAGTACTTC
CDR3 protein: CASSLAGASSYEQYF

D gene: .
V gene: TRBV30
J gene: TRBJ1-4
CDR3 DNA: TGTGCCTGGAGTGGACACCCAAATGAAAAACTGTTTTTT
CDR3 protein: CAWSGHPNEKLFF

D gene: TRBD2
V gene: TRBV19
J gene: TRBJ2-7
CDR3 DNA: TGTGCCAGTAGTACCCGACTAGCGGGGGAATACGAGCAGTACTTC
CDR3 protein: CASSTRLAGEYEQYF

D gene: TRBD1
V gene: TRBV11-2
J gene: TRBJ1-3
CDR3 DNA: TGTGCCAGCAGCTCCACAGGGGCGGCTGGAAACACCATATATTTT
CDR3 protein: CASSSTGAAGNTIYF

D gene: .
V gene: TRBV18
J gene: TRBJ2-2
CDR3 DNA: TGTGCCAGCTCAGATTTCGGGCTTGGGAACACCGGGGAGCTGTTTTTT
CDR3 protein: CASSDFGLGNTGELFF